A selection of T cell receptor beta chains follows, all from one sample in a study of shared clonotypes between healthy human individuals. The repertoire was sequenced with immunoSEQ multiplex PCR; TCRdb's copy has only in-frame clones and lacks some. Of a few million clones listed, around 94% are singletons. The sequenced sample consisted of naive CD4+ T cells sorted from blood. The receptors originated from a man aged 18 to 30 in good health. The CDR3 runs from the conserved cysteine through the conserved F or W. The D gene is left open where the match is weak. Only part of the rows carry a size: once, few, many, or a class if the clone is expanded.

TGTGCTAGTGGCCCCACCGGGACAGGGGAGGGTCAACGCAATCAGCCCCAGCATTTT CASGPTGTGEGQRNQPQHF TRBD1 . TRBJ1-5 19 TRBV12-5
TGTGCCAGCAGCGCGGGCCCCGACAGGCCTAACTATGGCTACACCTTC CASSAGPDRPNYGYTF . . TRBJ1-2 16 TRBV9
TGTGCCTGGAGTGTGGGAGAGACCCAGTACTTC CAWSVGETQYF . . TRBJ2-5 11 TRBV30
TGTGCCAGCAGCGTCACCGCCGGGACAGCGGGGAACGAGCAGTACTTC CASSVTAGTAGNEQYF . . TRBJ2-7 16 TRBV9
TGCGCCAGCAGCAAGGGACAGCAGACCTACGAGCAGTACTTC CASSKGQQTYEQYF TRBD1 . TRBJ2-7 14 TRBV5-1
TGTGCCAGCTCACCACTAGCGGGAGGGGATACGCAGTATTTT CASSPLAGGDTQYF TRBD2 . TRBJ2-3 14 TRBV18
TGTGCCAGCAGAATTCCCCGGGACAGGGGGAAACACGAGCAGTACTTC CASRIPRDRGKHEQYF TRBD1 . TRBJ2-7 16 TRBV6-4
TGTGCCAGCAGTCCTCGACAGAGTTACTACGAGCAGTACTTC CASSPRQSYYEQYF . once TRBJ2-7 14 TRBV27
TGCGCCAGCAGGGGACAGGGGTTAGAGACCCAGTACTTC CASRGQGLETQYF TRBD1 . TRBJ2-5 13 TRBV5-1
TGTGCCAGCAGCTTAGCCCCAGGGGTCGGCGAGCAGTACTTC CASSLAPGVGEQYF . . TRBJ2-7 14 TRBV7-9
TGTGCCAGCAGTGAATCTCCCCGGGGGAACTACGAGCAGTACTTC CASSESPRGNYEQYF . . TRBJ2-7 15 TRBV6-1
TGTGCCAGCAGTGACCCTGGGACCCCCCAGTATTTT CASSDPGTPQYF . . TRBJ2-3 12 TRBV6-4
TGTGCCAGCAGCTTGGGGAGCGGGGGAATTCGGCCAGATACGCAGTATTTT CASSLGSGGIRPDTQYF TRBD2 . TRBJ2-3 17 TRBV7-9
TGTGCCAGCAGCTTAGGCGCGGCTACGAACACTGAAGCTTTCTTT CASSLGAATNTEAFF . . TRBJ1-1 15 TRBV7-9
TGCGCCAGCAGTAGGGGCTATAGCACAGATACGCAGTATTTT CASSRGYSTDTQYF . . TRBJ2-3 14 TRBV10-1
TGTGCCAGCAGCCTTGGACAGGCAACTAATGAAAAACTGTTTTTT CASSLGQATNEKLFF TRBD1 . TRBJ1-4 15 TRBV25-1
TGTGCCAGCAGTCCACAGCCCATAGGGGCTAGGGGCTACACCTTC CASSPQPIGARGYTF . once TRBJ1-2 15 TRBV28
TGTGCTAGTGGTCCCGGGACAGGGTTGACTAATGAAAAACTGTTTTTT CASGPGTGLTNEKLFF TRBD1 . TRBJ1-4 16 TRBV12-5
TGCGCCAGCAGCCCCCTTTGGACAGGTGATAGCACAGATACGCAGTATTTT CASSPLWTGDSTDTQYF TRBD1 . TRBJ2-3 17 TRBV5-1
TGTGCCATCAGTGGATGGTCCCCCCTAGCGGGACAAGAGACCCAGTACTTC CAISGWSPLAGQETQYF TRBD2 . TRBJ2-5 17 TRBV10-3
TGTGCCAGTAGTATAGCGGGCGTTGAAAAACTGTTTTTT CASSIAGVEKLFF . . TRBJ1-4 13 TRBV19
TGTGCCAGCAGTTTAAAACAGGGAGGGTACAATGAGCAGTTCTTC CASSLKQGGYNEQFF . . TRBJ2-1 15 TRBV2
TGTGCCAGCAGCCGTGGACAGTTCTCTGGAAACACCATATATTTT CASSRGQFSGNTIYF . . TRBJ1-3 15 TRBV6-5
TGTGCCAGCACCCCGGCGGGCAGGGCTGACGAGCAGTACTTC CASTPAGRADEQYF . . TRBJ2-7 14 TRBV7-9
TGTGCCAGCAGCTTAGTCGGGGCGGTTACAAATTCACCCCTCCACTTT CASSLVGAVTNSPLHF . . TRBJ1-6 16 TRBV7-2
TGTGCCAGCAACCACAGGGTACGCACTGAAGCTTTCTTT CASNHRVRTEAFF . . TRBJ1-1 13 TRBV2
TGTGCCAGCAGCTTAGGAGGGGCAGGGGAAGAGACCCAGTACTTC CASSLGGAGEETQYF . . TRBJ2-5 15 TRBV7-9
TGTGCCAGCAGCTTGGGGGGTTTTAGCAATCAGCCCCAGCATTTT CASSLGGFSNQPQHF . . TRBJ1-5 15 TRBV5-6
TGTGCCAGCAGTGTCGCCGGGACAGCCACAGATACGCAGTATTTT CASSVAGTATDTQYF TRBD1 once TRBJ2-3 15 TRBV27
TGTGCCACCAGCAGAGTCGGGACAGGGTATGAGACCCAGTACTTC CATSRVGTGYETQYF TRBD1 . TRBJ2-5 15 TRBV15
TGTGCCAGCAGTACATTAAGTATCTACTCTGGAAACACCATATATTTT CASSTLSIYSGNTIYF . . TRBJ1-3 16 TRBV28
TGCGCCAGCAGCTTGTCGGATGCTAACTATGGCTACACCTTC CASSLSDANYGYTF . . TRBJ1-2 14 TRBV5-1
TGCGCCAGCAGCTCGACAACTAGCGGAGACACCGGGGAGCTGTTTTTT CASSSTTSGDTGELFF TRBD2 . TRBJ2-2 16 TRBV5-1
TGTGCCAGCAGTCACAGGGACAGAGCCAGCAATCAGCCCCAGCATTTT CASSHRDRASNQPQHF TRBD1 . TRBJ1-5 16 TRBV6-6
TGTGCCAGTAGTATGGCAGGGACCGGGCAGTTCTTC CASSMAGTGQFF . . TRBJ2-1 12 TRBV19
TGTGCCAGCACAGGCGGCGGGGCTCAAGAGACCCAGTACTTC CASTGGGAQETQYF . . TRBJ2-5 14 TRBV2
TGCAGCGTCTGGACAGGGGGAAATGAAAAACTGTTTTTT CSVWTGGNEKLFF TRBD1 . TRBJ1-4 13 TRBV29-1
TGTGCCAGCAGAACCAACAGGGATCAGCCCCAGCATTTT CASRTNRDQPQHF . . TRBJ1-5 13 TRBV6-1
TGCGCCAGCAGCTTGGAGGCGGCAGGCTATGGCTACACCTTC CASSLEAAGYGYTF . once TRBJ1-2 14 TRBV5-1
TGTGCCAGCAGCGGAGACCGCTCAACTAATGAAAAACTGTTTTTT CASSGDRSTNEKLFF . . TRBJ1-4 15 TRBV11-2
TGTGCCAGCAACCCGACAGGGGACATCCACGAGCAGTACTTC CASNPTGDIHEQYF TRBD1 . TRBJ2-7 14 TRBV6-6